These 4 T cell receptor beta chains came from one sample sequenced in a study of T cells expressing NK-cell markers. TCRdb reprocessed the 5' RACE reads, with one entry per CDR3 protein and no DNA. The sample table includes 400,000 to 550,000 distinct CDR3 sequences. What was sequenced was blood T cells: a sorted CD56 or NKG2C T cell subset, CD4+ or CD8+ T cells, or bulk PBMC T cells (not recorded which). Every receptor here comes from a woman aged 18-70 years in good health.

The chain joins TRBV11-1 to TRBJ2-7. The CDR3 totals 18 residues. Per the germline V gene, CDR1 is SGHAT and CDR2 is FQDESV (reference sequence). Here the CDR3 reads CASSSLRSGFPSSYEQYF.

V and J are TRBV7-9 and TRBJ2-7; TCRdb calls TRBD2, which cannot be checked without DNA. This CDR3 is built from 15 residues. Germline V gene lookup returns CDR1 SEHNR and CDR2 FQNEAQ (reference sequence). CDR3 in amino acids: CASSLARADPYEQYF.

The genes are TRBV7-8 and TRBJ2-2; TCRdb proposes TRBD2, but this gene call is untestable without DNA. Per the germline V gene, CDR1 is SGHVS and CDR2 is FQNEAQ. This CDR3 region has 17 residues. The CDR3 spells CASRRAAAGVYTGELFF.

This chain links TRBV20-1 with TRBJ2-3; TCRdb lists TRBD2, though no DNA is available to test this call. CDR3 size: 12 residues. Germline V gene lookup returns CDR1 DFQATT and CDR2 SNEGSKA (reference sequence). The CDR3 region is CSATSDADTQYF.